This T cell receptor beta chain originates from a study of response to subunit inactivated influenza vaccine. The study, taken as a whole, reports: The authors suggested that few new T cells are recruited per seasonal influenza vaccination.

This clonotype was observed a few times. Antigen unknown. A single record per CDR3 protein comes from TCRdb applying MiXCR to the RT-PCR reads. The sample contains hundreds of thousands of distinct CDR3 sequences, 7.5% to 8.5% of which appear only once. This specimen consisted of PBMCs from blood, obtained 23 months after vaccination. The clonotype originates from a man between 50 and 69 years old who received an inactivated influenza vaccine.

The CDR3 protein is CASSYEESGANVLTF. Here the CDR3 DNA reads TGTGCCAGCAGTTACGAGGAGTCTGGGGCCAACGTCCTGACTTTC. The chain uses TRBV6-2 or TRBV6-3 and TRBJ2-6; D gene unclear. This CDR3 comprises 15 residues. Between the trimmed V and J ends, which lost 2 bases and 1 base, there was a span of 6 bases. The germline V gene has CDR1 MNHEY and CDR2 SVGEGT.